Presented here are 30 T cell receptor beta chains from one specimen sequenced in a study of cytomegalovirus exposure and HLA in healthy donors (dated by TCRdb to the late 2010s). Libraries were built with the immunoSEQ multiplex PCR assay. For the multiplex PCR, a mixture combining 60 forward primers for TCR Vbeta segments and 13 reverse primers for TCR Jbeta segments was used. The table was pulled from immuneACCESS by TCRdb, which kept in-frame rearrangements only. Such tables lose some clones; where checked, under half of the loss comes from unresolved V genes, and the rest has no known cause. Here the sample has about 170,000 clones; approximately 80% occur a single time. The ten biggest clones cover 4% to 6% of the sample. The sequenced sample was PBMCs. Receptors were obtained from a man between 18 and 35 years old in good health and CMV-seronegative.

This clone came up a few times. The chain links TRBV5-1 to TRBJ2-7; possibly TRBD1 for D (6 bases). V shed 4 bases and J shed 7 bases, with 15 bases lying between them. Germline CDR1 and CDR2: SGHRS and YFSETQ. The CDR3 runs to 13 residues. CDR3 nucleotide sequence: TGCGCCAGCAGCCTAAGGGACATTACAGAGCAGTACTTC. This gives the protein CASSLRDITEQYF.

The rearrangement links TRBV6-6 to TRBJ1-1; TRBD1 is a possible D gene (6 bases). Trimming shortened V by 6 bases and J by 7 bases, and 24 bases separated the two germline ends. The CDR3 is 16 amino acids. In germline, CDR1 is MNHNY, CDR2 SVGAGI (reference sequence). DNA of the CDR3: TGTGCCAGCAGATCGCCGAACGAACAGGGAGGGAATGAAGCTTTCTTT. This gives the protein CASRSPNEQGGNEAFF.

The count of this clone is one. This rearrangement joins TRBV19 to TRBJ2-1; TRBD1 matches 10 bases. Germline-derived CDR1 and CDR2 are LNHDA and SQIVND (reference sequence). Losses at the gene ends were 8 bases for V and 12 bases for J; bases not matched to a gene: 16. The CDR3 is 15 amino acids. CDR3 protein: CASAPGTGAPRGQFF. CDR3 coding DNA: TGTGCCAGTGCCCCCGGGACAGGGGCCCCGCGGGGGCAGTTCTTC.

V gene TRBV19 combines with J gene TRBJ2-2, with TRBD1 as a possible D gene (5 bases). V lost 5 bases to trimming and J lost 2 bases, with 6 bases between them. Germline V gene sequence: CDR1 LNHDA, CDR2 SQIVND (reference sequence). The CDR3 is 13 amino acids. The CDR3 sequence: CASSQGNTGELFF. The CDR3 DNA reads as TGTGCCAGTAGTCAGGGAAACACCGGGGAGCTGTTTTTT.

The chain employs TRBV5-1 and TRBJ2-1; D possibly corresponds to TRBD2 (5 bases). Per the germline V gene, CDR1 is SGHRS and CDR2 is YFSETQ. This CDR3 is built from 14 residues. V was pared by 2 bases and J by 5 bases, with 11 bases between. CDR3 residues: CASSFGEKDNEQFF. Here the CDR3 DNA reads TGCGCCAGCAGCTTCGGGGAAAAGGACAATGAGCAGTTCTTC.

The chain links TRBV4-1 to TRBJ1-1; the D is unclear. Germline V lookup: CDR1 MGHRA, CDR2 YSYEKL. Trimming took 1 base from V and 7 from J, leaving 10 bases between them. This CDR3 is built from 13 residues. The CDR3 sequence: CASSQAPQFEAFF. The CDR3 nucleotides read TGCGCCAGCAGCCAAGCCCCCCAGTTTGAAGCTTTCTTT.

In nucleotides, the CDR3 is TGTGCCAGCAGTTACTCGACAGATTACAATGAGCAGTTCTTC. Amino acids: CASSYSTDYNEQFF. This chain joins TRBV6-5 and TRBJ2-1; TRBD1 is a possible D gene (5 bases). Germline V lookup: CDR1 MNHEY, CDR2 SVGAGI. V lost 0 bases and J lost 4, with 7 bases in between. The CDR3 loop spans 14 amino acids.

CDR3 bases: TGTGCCACCAGCAGGGAAACAGGGGCCATCTACGAGCAGTACTTC. This translates into CATSRETGAIYEQYF. The chain uses TRBV15 and TRBJ2-7; TRBD1 aligns across 7 bases. Trimming at V came to 3 bases and at J to 3 bases, leaving 8 bases not matched to a gene. The CDR3 contains 15 residues. From germline, CDR1 is LNHNV and CDR2 YYDKDF (reference sequence).

The V call is TRBV19, the J call TRBJ2-2; D possibly corresponds to TRBD2 (5 bases). The CDR3 runs to 14 residues. Germline values: CDR1 LNHDA, CDR2 SQIVND (reference sequence). The V and J ends lost 2 bases and 7 bases respectively, with 11 bases between them. CDR3 coding DNA: TGTGCCAGTAGTATACTAGCTCTTGGCGGGGAGCTGTTTTTT. Encoded protein: CASSILALGGELFF.

The rearrangement joins TRBV6-6 to TRBJ2-2; no clear D. This CDR3 comprises 13 residues. The germline V and J ends were trimmed by 2 bases and 2 bases, with 3 bases remaining between them. Germline V CDR1 and CDR2: MNHNY, SVGAGI (reference sequence). This CDR3 is CASSYLNTGELFF. In nucleotides, the CDR3 is TGTGCCAGCAGTTACCTCAACACCGGGGAGCTGTTTTTT.

The chain links TRBV7-9 to TRBJ2-1; D is undetermined. Germline CDR1 and CDR2: SEHNR and FQNEAQ (reference sequence). CDR3 length equals 16 residues. Between the trimmed V and J ends, which lost 1 base and 0 bases, there was a span of 10 bases. CDR3 coding DNA: TGTGCCAGCAGCTTAGGGTTGGGCCTCTCCTACAATGAGCAGTTCTTC. Translating gives CASSLGLGLSYNEQFF.

This clone turned up a few times. The chain carries TRBV30 and TRBJ2-2; no clear D. Trimming cost V 0 bases and J 2 bases, with 7 bases left between them. The CDR3 is made up of 14 amino acids. The germline CDR1 and CDR2 sequences are GTSNPN and SVGIG (reference sequence). CDR3 sequence (DNA): TGTGCCTGGAGTGTAGTCGGTAACACCGGGGAGCTGTTTTTT. The encoded protein is CAWSVVGNTGELFF. Combining the CDR3 with reference TRBV30 and TRBJ2-2 gives the whole variable domain SQTIHQWPATLVQPVGSPLSLECTVEGTSNPNLYWYRQAAGRGLQLLFYSVGIGQISSEVPQNLSASRPQDRQFILSSKKLLLSDSGFYLCAWSVVGNTGELFFGEGSRLTVL.

The V and J genes are TRBV5-4 and TRBJ1-2; weak D call: TRBD1 (6 bases). Per the germline V gene, CDR1 is SGHNT and CDR2 is YYREEE (reference sequence). This CDR3 is 15 amino acids long. V lost 0 bases to trimming and J lost 8 bases, with 17 bases between them. The CDR3 here is CASSLAGGRVRGYTF. The CDR3 DNA follows: TGTGCCAGCAGCTTGGCCGGGGGGCGCGTCCGCGGCTACACCTTC.

The DNA for the CDR3 is TGTGCCAGCGGACACAATAATTCACCCCTCCACTTT. Protein sequence: CASGHNNSPLHF. The chain is built from TRBV11-2 and TRBJ1-6; D perhaps matches TRBD1 (5 bases). This CDR3 contains 12 residues. V gave up 8 bases and J gave up 5 bases, with 7 bases separating them. From germline, CDR1 is SGHAT and CDR2 FQNNGV.

The genes are TRBV6-6 and TRBJ2-7; 11 nucleotides agree with TRBD1. The germline CDR1 and CDR2 sequences are MNHNY and SVGAGI (reference sequence). V gave up 5 bases and J gave up 3 bases; unmatched junction bases: 3. The CDR3 contains 14 residues. CDR3: CASSIGTGGYEQYF. The CDR3 DNA reads as TGTGCCAGCAGTATCGGGACAGGGGGCTACGAGCAGTACTTC.

The chain couples TRBV6-6 to TRBJ2-1; D is unclear. CDR1 and CDR2 from the germline V gene are MNHNY and SVGAGI (reference sequence). This CDR3 region has 13 residues. V lost 0 bases to trimming and J lost 7 bases, with 7 bases between them. The CDR3 loop reads CASSYSARNEQFF. DNA for the CDR3: TGTGCCAGCAGTTACTCAGCGAGGAATGAGCAGTTCTTC.

The chain has TRBV4-2 and TRBJ2-2; 7 nucleotides agree with TRBD1. The germline V gene encodes CDR1 LGHNA and CDR2 YNFKEQ. The CDR3 extends over 18 amino acids. V shed 0 bases and J 2 bases; nucleotides not matched to a gene: 9. CDR3: CASSQDSLRTGNTGELFF. DNA for the CDR3: TGTGCCAGCAGCCAAGATTCCCTCCGGACAGGCAACACCGGGGAGCTGTTTTTT.

The chain links TRBV5-6 to TRBJ2-5, with a tentative D call TRBD2 (5 bases). Trimming took 0 bases from V and 5 from J, leaving 11 bases between them. Germline V lookup: CDR1 SGHDT, CDR2 YYEEEE. The CDR3 sequence is 14 residues long. CDR3 protein: CASSLAPGWETQYF. CDR3 sequence (DNA): TGTGCCAGCAGCTTGGCCCCGGGATGGGAGACCCAGTACTTC. The entire variable domain, with the rest obtained from reference TRBV5-6 and TRBJ2-5, is as follows: DAGVTQSPTHLIKTRGQQVTLRCSPKSGHDTVSWYQQALGQGPQFIFQYYEEEERQRGNFPDRFSGHQFPNYSSELNVNALLLGDSALYLCASSLAPGWETQYFGPGTRLLVL.

This clone appeared a single time. This rearrangement joins TRBV7-2 to TRBJ1-1; no firm D call. Deletions cut 5 bases from V and 5 bases from J, with 15 bases between. Looked up from germline, CDR1 is SGHTA and CDR2 is FQGNSA. The CDR3 loop spans 14 amino acids. CDR3 DNA sequence: TGTGCCAGCAGCCCCCTGCGATTGAGGACTGAAGCTTTCTTT. Encoded protein: CASSPLRLRTEAFF.

V usage is TRBV9 and J usage is TRBJ1-2; TRBD1 matches at 9 bases. There are 16 residues in the CDR3. Germline trimming cut 2 bases from V and 8 bases from J; bases unmatched to any gene: 13. Germline V CDR1 and CDR2: SGDLS, YYNGEE. As DNA, the CDR3 is TGTGCCAGCAGCGTTGACAGGGGGACGCTACAAAAGGGCTACACCTTC. Translated: CASSVDRGTLQKGYTF.

CDR3 sequence (DNA): TGTGCCAGCAGCTTCCTCCGCGACGAGCAGTACTTC. As protein: CASSFLRDEQYF. This rearrangement joins TRBV16 to TRBJ2-7; D remains unclear. Germline CDR1 is KGHSY and CDR2 is FQNENV. V was pared by 5 bases and J by 5 bases, with 10 bases between. This CDR3 is built from 12 residues.

This sequence joins TRBV7-2 and TRBJ2-1; 8 bases are a match to TRBD2. V lost 7 bases to trimming and J lost 3 bases; unmatched junction nucleotides: 11. Germline CDR1 and CDR2: SGHTA and FQGNSA. The CDR3 loop spans 16 amino acids. CDR3 in amino acids: CASTLGSGVVYNEQFF. The CDR3 DNA reads as TGTGCCAGCACCCTGGGTAGCGGGGTGGTCTACAATGAGCAGTTCTTC.

The CDR3 is CASTQGAGNQPQHF. In DNA form, the CDR3 reads TGTGCCAGTACTCAGGGGGCCGGGAATCAGCCCCAGCATTTT. The chain joins TRBV19 to TRBJ1-5, with 8 nucleotides matching TRBD1. The CDR3 sequence is 14 residues long. The V gene end was trimmed by 7 bases and the J gene end by 4 bases; junction bases not matched to a gene: 6. CDR1 is LNHDA, CDR2 SQIVND, per germline (reference sequence).

V and J are TRBV14 and TRBJ1-2; tentative D call: TRBD1 (5 bases). Germline CDR1 reads SGHDN; CDR2 reads FVKESK. The CDR3 contains 13 residues. V was trimmed by 1 base and J by 8 bases, leaving 11 bases between them. The CDR3 is CASSQGQGLGYTF. CDR3 DNA sequence: TGTGCCAGCAGCCAAGGGCAGGGCCTGGGCTACACCTTC.

The V call is TRBV15, the J call TRBJ1-5; the D is unclear. CDR1 LNHNV and CDR2 YYDKDF come from the germline V gene (reference sequence). The CDR3 is made up of 15 amino acids. V was trimmed by 6 bases and J by 1 base, leaving 13 bases between them. The CDR3 region has the DNA TGTGCCACCAGGGGCGGGAGGGCCAGCAATCAGCCCCAGCATTTT. Amino acid sequence: CATRGGRASNQPQHF.

The chain has TRBV7-2 and TRBJ1-6; D is undetermined. Germline CDR1 is SGHTA and CDR2 is FQGNSA. The CDR3 sequence is 14 residues long. Trimming left V 2 bases short and J 7 bases short, with 9 bases between. In DNA form, the CDR3 reads TGTGCCAGCAGCTTACTGGCCACGAATTCACCCCTCCACTTT. Translated: CASSLLATNSPLHF.

This chain joins TRBV30 and TRBJ1-4, with D possibly being TRBD1 (5 bases). This CDR3 is built from 14 residues. The germline gives CDR1 GTSNPN, CDR2 SVGIG (reference sequence). V lost 7 bases to trimming and J lost 7 bases, with 19 bases between them. The CDR3 sequence is CAFDLGASSEKLFF. CDR3 in DNA: TGTGCCTTCGACCTAGGGGCTTCGAGTGAAAAACTGTTTTTT.

This chain connects TRBV10-3 to TRBJ2-2, with a tentative D call TRBD2 (5 bases). V was cut by 8 bases and J by 7 bases, with 11 bases left in between. CDR1 and CDR2 from the germline V gene are ENHRY and SYGVKD. The length of the CDR3 is 12 residues. The CDR3 here is CAIGGFNGELFF. In DNA form, the CDR3 reads TGTGCCATCGGCGGGTTCAACGGGGAGCTGTTTTTT.

This chain joins TRBV5-1 and TRBJ1-6, with TRBD1 matching over 9 bases. Germline-derived CDR1 and CDR2 are SGHRS and YFSETQ. CDR3 length: 16 amino acids. The junction had 11 bases not matched to a gene; V was cut back by 5 bases and J by 8 bases. The CDR3 region is CASSPGDRDSHSPLHF. The CDR3 DNA follows: TGCGCCAGCAGTCCTGGGGACAGGGACAGCCATTCACCCCTCCACTTT.

The V call is TRBV7-6, the J call TRBJ2-7; 7 nucleotides align to TRBD1. The CDR3 is 12 residues long. Germline trimming cut 2 bases from V and 8 bases from J; bases unmatched to any gene: 3. CDR1 is SGHVS and CDR2 is FNYEAQ in the germline V gene. CDR3 region: CASSLLGGQQYF. The CDR3 nucleotides read TGTGCCAGCAGCTTATTAGGGGGCCAGCAGTACTTC.